The 11 T cell receptor beta chains below were found in one sample sequenced in a study of vaccination and CD4 T cells after COVID-19. Documented treatment: approximately 9-day PBMC culture with coronavirus spike peptide pools or control peptides (ViraFEST assay). These receptors' antigens are unknown. An Oncomine TCR Beta short-read assay was used to sequence the DNA from cultured CD4+ T cells. TCRdb used MiXCR to reprocess the PCR reads, holding one entry per CDR3 protein. The table shows 15,000 to 20,000 distinct CDR3 sequences, with 40% to 55% occurring only once. The input for sequencing was CD4+ T cells from blood, cultured in vitro, taken before SARS-CoV-2 vaccination. These receptors all stem from a human donor who had recovered from COVID-19.

The chain uses TRBV6-1 and TRBJ1-1, with 7 positions matching TRBD1. CDR1 is MNHNS, CDR2 SASEGT, per germline. The CDR3 spans 15 residues. With V trimmed by 5 bases and J by 4 bases, 10 bases remained unmatched. The CDR3 coding sequence is TGTGCCAGCAGTCCCCTGACAGGGTGGGGCACTGAAGCTTTCTTT. Its protein is CASSPLTGWGTEAFF.

J is TRBJ2-2 and V is TRBV24-1; TRBD1 is a possible D gene (6 bases). The germline V gene encodes CDR1 KGHDR and CDR2 SFDVKD. V was trimmed by 3 bases and J by 3 bases, leaving 13 bases between them. This CDR3 contains 16 residues. The CDR3: CATSDASGAYTGELFF. The CDR3 coding sequence is TGTGCCACCAGTGATGCCTCAGGGGCCTACACCGGGGAGCTGTTTTTT.

The rearrangement joins TRBV10-3 to TRBJ2-1; D might be TRBD1 (5 bases). There are 17 residues in the CDR3. The V end was cut by 0 bases, the J end by 0 bases, with 12 bases between. Per germline, CDR1 ENHRY and CDR2 SYGVKD. The CDR3 DNA sequence: TGTGCCATCAGTGAGTCGGTACAGGCGACCTCCTACAATGAGCAGTTCTTC. Amino acid sequence: CAISESVQATSYNEQFF.

The V gene is TRBV27, the J gene TRBJ1-5, with D possibly matching TRBD1 (5 bases). The ends were cut back, 2 bases at V and 4 bases at J, with 9 bases in the middle. The CDR3 is 14 amino acids. CDR1 and CDR2 (germline): MNHEY, SMNVEV (reference sequence). Here the CDR3 DNA reads TGTGCCAGCAGTTTACTAGGGGTAAATCAGCCCCAGCATTTT. Amino acid sequence: CASSLLGVNQPQHF.

This clonotype has only a few counts. The rearrangement links TRBV6-1 to TRBJ1-5, with 9 bases identical to TRBD1. This CDR3 spans 13 amino acids. V dropped 6 bases and J dropped 5; count of bases not matched to a gene: 2. Germline CDR1 MNHNS, CDR2 SASEGT. The CDR3 DNA follows: TGTGCCAGCAGCCGGGACAGGGATCAGCCCCAGCATTTT. Translating it yields CASSRDRDQPQHF.

The chain joins TRBV7-2 to TRBJ2-5; 9 nucleotides line up with TRBD1. Germline lookup yields CDR1 SGHTA and CDR2 FQGNSA. Trimming at V came to 5 bases and at J to 5 bases, leaving 6 bases not matched to a gene. The CDR3 is 14 residues long. Here the CDR3 reads CASSTGQGGETQYF. Here the CDR3 DNA reads TGTGCCAGCAGCACGGGACAGGGCGGGGAGACCCAGTACTTC.

This clonotype has only a few counts. This chain links TRBV19 with TRBJ1-5; tentative D call: TRBD1 (5 bases). This CDR3 contains 13 residues. From germline, CDR1 is LNHDA and CDR2 SQIVND (reference sequence). V was clipped by 3 bases and J by 6 bases, with 9 bases between them. The CDR3 loop is CASSIRAGQPQHF. The CDR3 coding sequence is TGTGCCAGTAGTATCAGGGCAGGTCAGCCCCAGCATTTT.

This chain joins TRBV2 and TRBJ2-3; 8 bases align to TRBD1. CDR1 and CDR2 (germline): SNHLY, FYNNEI. V was clipped by 6 bases and J by 2 bases; unmatched bases: 4. The CDR3 consists of 14 residues. CDR3 nucleotides: TGTGCCAGCAGCCAACAGGGGGACACAGATACGCAGTATTTT. Translated: CASSQQGDTDTQYF.

This clonotype was counted between two and nine times. The rearrangement joins TRBV21-1 to TRBJ1-1; no check of the table's D call, TRBD1, against the DNA was made. TRBV21-1 is assigned pseudogene status. This CDR3 contains 12 residues. The CDR3 sequence is CRQGQPHIEAFF. Here the CDR3 DNA reads TGTCGGCAGGGACAGCCACATATTGAAGCTTTCTTT.

The J gene is TRBJ1-5, the V gene TRBV10-3, with D maybe TRBD1 (5 bases). V was cut by 10 bases and J by 9 bases, with 28 bases left in between. Germline V gene data show CDR1 as ENHRY and CDR2 as SYGVKD. The CDR3 spans 16 residues. The CDR3 is CASGDPGRAPGGPQHF. In nucleotides, the CDR3 is TGTGCCAGCGGAGACCCAGGGCGGGCGCCTGGAGGGCCCCAGCATTTT.

This clonotype showed up just a few times. This chain connects TRBV6-2 or TRBV6-3 to TRBJ1-6; the D gene is possibly TRBD1 (6 bases). The V gene's germline CDR1 is MNHEY and CDR2 SVGEGT. CDR3 length equals 15 residues. V was trimmed by 6 bases and J by 7 bases, leaving 16 bases between them. CDR3 region: CASRGQSGLNSPLHF. In nucleotides, the CDR3 is TGTGCCAGCAGAGGACAGTCAGGGTTGAATTCACCCCTCCACTTT.